The T cell receptor beta chain under discussion was sequenced for a study of PD-L1 blockade in urothelial cancer. Study-level background: At 3 weeks after treatment start (second dose) and again at 6 weeks, blood was analyzed.

The V end lost 3 bases, the J end lost 5 bases, and 11 bases lay between the germline ends. Germline values: CDR1 LNHDA, CDR2 SQIVND (reference sequence). The CDR3 is 14 residues long. The time point here: pretreatment peripheral blood. The investigators introduced synthetic TCR analog templates into each PCR as spikes. TCRdb keeps only in-frame clones here, not all; method: immunoSEQ multiplex PCR. This sample has roughly 39,000 clones, with more than 85% found just once. The rearrangement uses TRBV19 and TRBJ2-4; TRBD1 might be the D (6 bases). The sequence was collected from an older woman with urothelial cancer. Sequencing used PBMCs, obtained around atezolizumab (anti-PD-L1) treatment. The CDR3 nucleotides are TGTGCCAGTAGTATGTGGGGGCGCGAAAACATTCAGTACTTC. It specifies CASSMWGRENIQYF.